This TCR beta chain was captured by sequencing in a study of blood T cell repertoires in COVID-19. Study-wide background: Sites across the United States, Italy and Spain contributed samples from acute and convalescent COVID-19. The analysed material was cDNA or gDNA that came from T cells, B-cell-depleted T cells, or PBMCs.

Under the authors' procedure: Nucleated cell counts were estimated from reference gene primer amplification. Clones were read by immunoSEQ multiplex PCR, and TCRdb kept only the in-frame ones, dropping some. D and trimming were read from the DNA, whereas the V and J calls and clone size are those reported in that table. The table has tens of thousands of clones, 80% to 90% seen once; the top ten hold roughly 5.9%. This CDR3 is 14 amino acids long. The receptor's source is a man aged 50-60 years with active COVID-19. Sequenced sample: peripheral blood. This sequence joins TRBV21-1 and TRBJ2-7; TRBD1 is the table's D call and was not checked against the DNA. TRBV21-1 is shown as a pseudogene. The CDR3 DNA is TGTGCCAGCAGCTCCTGGACAGGTGACTACGAGCAGTACTTC. Amino acids: CASSSWTGDYEQYF.